A single sample is the source of the 5 T cell receptor beta chains below, sequenced in a study of T-cell memory formation after mild COVID-19. Using its own MiXCR run on the 5' RACE reads, TCRdb lists one record per CDR3 protein. The table includes under 300,000 distinct CDR3 sequences, about a sixth detected once. Sequences were obtained from PBMCs or a T cell subset sorted from them (not recorded which). The receptors originated from a man aged 18 to 30 who had mild COVID-19 (a few samples of this study predate the infection). Cell type and time point are not known.

There are a few counts of this clonotype. The rearrangement uses TRBV6-5 and TRBJ1-5, with TRBD1 as a possible D gene (6 bases). The CDR3 length is 18 residues. V shed 5 bases and J shed 6 bases, with 26 bases lying between them. CDR1 MNHEY and CDR2 SVGAGI come from the germline V gene. The CDR3 reads CASSLMQQGVGPTQPQHF. CDR3 DNA sequence: TGTGCCAGCAGTCTGATGCAACAGGGCGTGGGGCCGACTCAGCCCCAGCATTTT.

This clonotype has more than one count but fewer than ten. The J gene is TRBJ1-1, the V gene TRBV30; D ambiguous. CDR1 is GTSNPN, CDR2 SVGIG, per germline (reference sequence). The CDR3 loop spans 12 amino acids. V dropped 0 bases and J dropped 7 bases, with 9 bases sitting between them. The CDR3 sequence: CAWSVPLGEAFF. In DNA, the CDR3 is TGTGCCTGGAGTGTACCCCTGGGTGAAGCTTTCTTT.

The chain employs TRBV20-1 and TRBJ2-3; unclear D gene. V lost 5 bases and J lost 2, with 23 bases in between. The CDR3 extends over 17 amino acids. Germline V CDR1 and CDR2: DFQATT, SNEGSKA (reference sequence). The CDR3 DNA reads TGCAGTGCTCCCTCCACCAGCGCCAAAGGGTACACAGATACGCAGTATTTT. This codes for CSAPSTSAKGYTDTQYF.

The V call is TRBV4-1, the J call TRBJ2-7; tentative D call: TRBD2 (6 bases). Germline values: CDR1 MGHRA, CDR2 YSYEKL. This CDR3 contains 16 residues. The V end lost 4 bases, the J end lost 2 bases, and 18 bases lay between the germline ends. The CDR3 coding sequence is TGCGCCAGCAGCCGCCAAGATACCGGGGGAGCCTACGAGCAGTACTTC. It encodes CASSRQDTGGAYEQYF.

The chain couples TRBV5-1 to TRBJ1-1; 7 positions match TRBD1. V trimming: 7 bases; J trimming: 5 bases; junction bases outside the gene matches: 11. CDR3 length equals 14 residues. Germline-derived CDR1 and CDR2 are SGHRS and YFSETQ. CDR3 coding DNA: TGCGCCAGCTCCTTCCAGGGGGTTTTTACTGAAGCTTTCTTT. Translated, it gives CASSFQGVFTEAFF.